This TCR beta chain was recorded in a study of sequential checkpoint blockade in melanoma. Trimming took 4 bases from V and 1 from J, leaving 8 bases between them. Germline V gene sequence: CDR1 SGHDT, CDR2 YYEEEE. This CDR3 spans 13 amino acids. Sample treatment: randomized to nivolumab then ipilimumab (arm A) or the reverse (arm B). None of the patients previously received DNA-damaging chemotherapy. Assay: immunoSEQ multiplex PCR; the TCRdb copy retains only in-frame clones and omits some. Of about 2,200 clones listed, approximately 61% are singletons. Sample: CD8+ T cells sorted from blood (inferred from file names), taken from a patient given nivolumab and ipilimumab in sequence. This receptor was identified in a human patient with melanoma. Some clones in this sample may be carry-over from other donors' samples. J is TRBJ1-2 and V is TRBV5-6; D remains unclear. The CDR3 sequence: CASSRYNNYGYTF. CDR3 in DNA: TGTGCCAGCAGCCGTTATAATAACTATGGCTACACCTTC.